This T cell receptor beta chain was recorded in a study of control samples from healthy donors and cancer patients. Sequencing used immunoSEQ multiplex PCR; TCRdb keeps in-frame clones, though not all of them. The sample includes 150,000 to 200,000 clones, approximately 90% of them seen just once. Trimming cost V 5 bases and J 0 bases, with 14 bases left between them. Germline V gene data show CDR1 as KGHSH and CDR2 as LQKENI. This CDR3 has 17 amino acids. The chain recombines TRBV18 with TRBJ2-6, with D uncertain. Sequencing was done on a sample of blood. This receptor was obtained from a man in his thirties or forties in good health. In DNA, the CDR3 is TGTGCCAGCTCAAACCCAGGACCGACCTCTGGGGCCAACGTCCTGACTTTC. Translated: CASSNPGPTSGANVLTF.